The clone carrying this TCR beta chain was observed at least ten times. What it binds is unknown. These data come from a study of T cells in Graves' hyperthyroidism and ophthalmopathy. General study results and limits: Most thyroid clonotypes that were expanded above 0.001 also turned up in blood.

The diagnoses drew upon clinical symptoms, serum thyroxine and TRAb, thyroid ultrasound and orbital computed tomography. The investigators amplified TCR beta CDR3 regions from RNA transcripts. The TCR CDR3 was amplified in a first-round RT-PCR using the HTBI primer set. TCRdb processed the multiplex PCR reads anew with MiXCR; each CDR3 protein has one entry. This table has more than 350,000 distinct CDR3 sequences, approximately 18% appearing once. The sequence was obtained from a woman aged 30 to 39 with Graves' hyperthyroidism that later progressed to Graves' ophthalmopathy. The sequenced material came from blood.

CDR3: CASSEVGKGADTQYF. CDR3 nucleotides: TGTGCCAGCAGCGAGGTCGGAAAGGGTGCAGATACGCAGTATTTT. This chain joins TRBV7-9 and TRBJ2-3; D call uncertain. Germline V gene lookup returns CDR1 SEHNR and CDR2 FQNEAQ (reference sequence). The CDR3 consists of 15 residues. V lost 5 bases and J lost 4, with 16 bases in between.